These 9 T cell receptor beta chains share one sample of origin, sequenced in a study of response to subunit inactivated influenza vaccine (dated by TCRdb to the late 2010s). The library was obtained by RT-PCR. Sequenced on an Illumina HiSeq 2500. TCRdb trimmed public reads at Q25 via fastp, called clones via MiXCR and kept in-frame beta chains. CDR3 protein duplicates are merged, each entry listing the most common genes and DNA. The sample table records over 150,000 distinct CDR3 sequences; about 10% of these occur just once. Around 40% of the sample is held by the ten biggest clonotypes. The sequenced sample was CD8+ T cells sorted from PBMCs, obtained roughly 24 months after vaccination. These receptors were taken from a man between 50 and 69 years old who received an inactivated influenza vaccine. Donor details come from another sample of the same person, matched by shared clones.

This clonotype was seen only a few times. The chain employs TRBV19 and TRBJ1-6, with D uncertain. In germline, CDR1 is LNHDA, CDR2 SQIVND (reference sequence). This CDR3 contains 16 residues. V was pared by 2 bases and J by 0 bases, with 8 bases between. The CDR3 spells CASSISSSSYNSPLHF. The CDR3 nucleotides are TGTGCCAGTAGTATATCATCCAGCTCCTATAATTCACCCCTCCACTTT.

The rearrangement joins TRBV14 to TRBJ2-7; D possibly uses TRBD1 or TRBD2 (5 bases each). Per germline, CDR1 SGHDN and CDR2 FVKESK. The V gene lost 1 base and the J gene lost 2 bases, with 12 bases spanning the gap. This CDR3 has 15 residues. As DNA, the CDR3 is TGTGCCAGCAGCCAAGTTTTGGGGGTGACCTACGAGCAGTACTTC. Its translation is CASSQVLGVTYEQYF.

The gene calls are TRBV9 and TRBJ2-3, with TRBD1 matching over 10 bases. J lost 2 bases, V lost 4 bases, and 10 bases had no gene match. The length of the CDR3 is 17 residues. The germline V gene has CDR1 SGDLS and CDR2 YYNGEE. CDR3 bases: TGTGCCAGCAGCCAACAATTGGGACAGGGGCCCACAGATACGCAGTATTTT. Translating gives CASSQQLGQGPTDTQYF.

This clonotype was seen many times. The chain uses TRBV29-1 and TRBJ1-1; 9 bases line up with TRBD1. The CDR3 runs 15 residues. Germline V CDR1 and CDR2: SQVTM, ANQGSEA. V gave up 2 bases and J gave up 1 base; unmatched junction bases: 5. CDR3 sequence (DNA): TGCAGCGTTGAAAGGGACAGGGAGGCGAACACTGAAGCTTTCTTT. Translating gives CSVERDREANTEAFF. Based on the CDR3 plus reference TRBV29-1 and TRBJ1-1, the full variable domain is SAVISQKPSRDICQRGTSLTIQCQVDSQVTMMFWYRQQPGQSLTLIATANQGSEATYESGFVIDKFPISRPNLTFSTLTVSNMSPEDSSIYLCSVERDREANTEAFFGQGTRLTVV.

This clonotype has only one observation. The J gene is TRBJ1-5, the V gene TRBV4-3; TRBD1 agrees at 7 bases. Germline V gives CDR1 LGHNA, CDR2 YSLEER. There are 18 residues in the CDR3. V lost 4 bases and J lost 2; bases outside the gene matches: 14. CDR3 residues: CASSPEKTHTGGNQPQHF. The CDR3 DNA sequence: TGCGCCAGCAGCCCGGAAAAGACCCATACAGGGGGCAATCAGCCCCAGCATTTT.

V and J are TRBV7-6 and TRBJ2-1, with D tentatively TRBD2 (6 bases). V was pared by 1 base and J by 8 bases, with 18 bases between. CDR3 size: 16 residues. Germline lookup yields CDR1 SGHVS and CDR2 FNYEAQ. DNA of the CDR3: TGTGCCAGCAGCTTAGATAATGGAGGGAGAGGCGATGAGCAGTTCTTC. Translated: CASSLDNGGRGDEQFF.

This clonotype was seen many times. As DNA, the CDR3 is TGTGCCAGCAGCGACCGGGGACCTAGGAATGAGCAGTTCTTC. This translates into CASSDRGPRNEQFF. This rearrangement joins TRBV27 to TRBJ2-1, with D possibly called TRBD1 or TRBD2 (5 bases each). Trimming took 6 bases from V and 7 from J, leaving 16 bases between them. The germline CDR1 and CDR2 sequences are MNHEY and SMNVEV (reference sequence). CDR3 length: 14 amino acids.

This clonotype has just a few counts. The genes are TRBV5-6 and TRBJ2-7, with TRBD2 identical over 8 bases. The V gene's germline CDR1 is SGHDT and CDR2 YYEEEE. There are 14 residues in the CDR3. V dropped 3 bases and J dropped 6; count of bases not matched to a gene: 8. CDR3 DNA: TGTGCCAGCAGCTACCCGGGGGGGACCTCCGAGCAGTACTTC. This gives the protein CASSYPGGTSEQYF.

This clonotype was recorded a few times. The V call is TRBV12-3 or TRBV12-4, the J call TRBJ2-1; 10 nucleotides line up with TRBD2. V shed 6 bases and J 5 bases; nucleotides not matched to a gene: 13. CDR3 length: 17 amino acids. CDR3 sequence: CASSPPPSGGADNEQFF. CDR3 coding DNA: TGTGCCAGCAGCCCGCCTCCGAGCGGGGGGGCAGACAATGAGCAGTTCTTC.